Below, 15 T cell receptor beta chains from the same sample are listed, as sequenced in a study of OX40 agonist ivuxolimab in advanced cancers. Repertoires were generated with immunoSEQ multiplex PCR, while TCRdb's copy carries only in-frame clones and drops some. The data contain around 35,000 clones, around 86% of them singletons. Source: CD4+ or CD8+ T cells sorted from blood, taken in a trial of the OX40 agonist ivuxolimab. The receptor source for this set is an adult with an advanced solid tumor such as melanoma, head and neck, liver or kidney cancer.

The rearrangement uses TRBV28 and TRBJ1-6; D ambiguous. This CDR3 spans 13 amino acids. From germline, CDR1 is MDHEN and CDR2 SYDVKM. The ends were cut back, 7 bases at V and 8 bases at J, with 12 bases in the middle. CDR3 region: CASMGINYSPLHF. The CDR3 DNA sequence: TGTGCCAGCATGGGGATCAATTATTCACCCCTCCACTTT.

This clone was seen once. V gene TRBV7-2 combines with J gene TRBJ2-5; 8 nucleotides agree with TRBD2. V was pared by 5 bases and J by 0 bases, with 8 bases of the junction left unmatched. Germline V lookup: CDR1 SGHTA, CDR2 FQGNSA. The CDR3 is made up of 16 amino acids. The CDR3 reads CASSPRASGYQETQYF. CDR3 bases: TGTGCCAGCAGCCCTAGAGCTAGCGGGTACCAAGAGACCCAGTACTTC.

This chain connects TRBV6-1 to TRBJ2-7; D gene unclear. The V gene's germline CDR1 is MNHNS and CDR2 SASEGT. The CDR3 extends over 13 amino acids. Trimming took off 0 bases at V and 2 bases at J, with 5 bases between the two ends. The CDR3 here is CASSEAAPYEQYF. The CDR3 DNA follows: TGTGCCAGCAGTGAAGCCGCCCCCTACGAGCAGTACTTC.

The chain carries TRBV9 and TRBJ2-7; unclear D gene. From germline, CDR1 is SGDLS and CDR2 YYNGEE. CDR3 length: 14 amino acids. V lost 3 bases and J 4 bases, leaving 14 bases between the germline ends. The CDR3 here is CASSGSADSYEQYF. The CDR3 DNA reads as TGTGCCAGCAGCGGATCAGCTGACTCTTACGAGCAGTACTTC.

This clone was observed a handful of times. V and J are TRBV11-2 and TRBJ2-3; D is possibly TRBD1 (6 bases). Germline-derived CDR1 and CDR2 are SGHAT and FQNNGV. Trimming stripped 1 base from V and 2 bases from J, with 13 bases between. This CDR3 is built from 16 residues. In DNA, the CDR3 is TGTGCCAGCAGCTTAGGTGCAGGGGTGGCCACAGATACGCAGTATTTT. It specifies CASSLGAGVATDTQYF.

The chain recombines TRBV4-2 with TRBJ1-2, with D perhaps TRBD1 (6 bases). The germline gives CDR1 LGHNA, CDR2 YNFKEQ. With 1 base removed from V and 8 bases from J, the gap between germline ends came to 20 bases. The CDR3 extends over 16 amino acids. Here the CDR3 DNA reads TGTGCCAGCAGCCAAGCCGGGGGCAGGGCCCCGAGGGGCTACACCTTC. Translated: CASSQAGGRAPRGYTF.

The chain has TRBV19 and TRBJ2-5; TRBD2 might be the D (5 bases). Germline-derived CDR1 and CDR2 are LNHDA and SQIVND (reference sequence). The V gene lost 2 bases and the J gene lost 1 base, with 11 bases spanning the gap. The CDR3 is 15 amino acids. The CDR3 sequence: CASSIFGISQETQYF. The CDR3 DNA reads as TGTGCCAGTAGTATATTCGGGATCAGCCAAGAGACCCAGTACTTC.

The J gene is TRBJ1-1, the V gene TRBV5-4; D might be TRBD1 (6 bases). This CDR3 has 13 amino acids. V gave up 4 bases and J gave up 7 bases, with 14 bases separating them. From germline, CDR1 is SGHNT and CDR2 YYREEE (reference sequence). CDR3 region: CASSVGGPREAFF. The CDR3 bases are TGTGCCAGCAGCGTGGGGGGGCCTCGTGAAGCTTTCTTT. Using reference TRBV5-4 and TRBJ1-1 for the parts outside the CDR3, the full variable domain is ETGVTQSPTHLIKTRGQQVTLRCSSQSGHNTVSWYQQALGQGPQFIFQYYREEENGRGNFPPRFSGLQFPNYSSELNVNALELDDSALYLCASSVGGPREAFFGQGTRLTVV.

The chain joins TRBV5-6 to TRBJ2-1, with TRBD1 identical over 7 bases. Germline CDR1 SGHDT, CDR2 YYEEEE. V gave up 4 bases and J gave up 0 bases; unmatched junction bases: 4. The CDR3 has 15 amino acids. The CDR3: CASSTGQSSYNEQFF. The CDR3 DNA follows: TGTGCCAGCAGCACGGGACAGAGCTCCTACAATGAGCAGTTCTTC.

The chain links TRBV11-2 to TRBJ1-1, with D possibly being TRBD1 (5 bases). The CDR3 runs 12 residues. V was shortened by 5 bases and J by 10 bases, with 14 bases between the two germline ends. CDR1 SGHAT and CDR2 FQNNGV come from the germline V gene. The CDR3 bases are TGTGCCAGCAGCCGTCTGGGGGGTCGAGCTTTCTTT. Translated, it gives CASSRLGGRAFF.

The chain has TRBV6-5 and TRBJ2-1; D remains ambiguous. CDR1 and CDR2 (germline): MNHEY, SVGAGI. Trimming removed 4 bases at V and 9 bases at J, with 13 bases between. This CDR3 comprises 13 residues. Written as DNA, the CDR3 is TGTGCCAGCAGTTCCCTAGTAGTAGGTGAGCAGTTCTTC. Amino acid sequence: CASSSLVVGEQFF.

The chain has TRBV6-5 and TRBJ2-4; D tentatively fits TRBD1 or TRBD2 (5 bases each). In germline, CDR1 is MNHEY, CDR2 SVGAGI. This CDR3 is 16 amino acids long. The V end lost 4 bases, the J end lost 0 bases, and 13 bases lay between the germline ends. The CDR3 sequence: CASSLWGGLAKNIQYF. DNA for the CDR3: TGTGCCAGCAGTTTGTGGGGCGGGTTAGCCAAAAACATTCAGTACTTC.

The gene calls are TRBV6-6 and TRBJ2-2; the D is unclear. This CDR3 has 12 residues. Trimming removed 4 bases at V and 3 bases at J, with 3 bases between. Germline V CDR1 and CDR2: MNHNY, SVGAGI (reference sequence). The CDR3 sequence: CASSLDTGELFF. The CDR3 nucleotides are TGTGCCAGCAGTTTAGACACCGGGGAGCTGTTTTTT.

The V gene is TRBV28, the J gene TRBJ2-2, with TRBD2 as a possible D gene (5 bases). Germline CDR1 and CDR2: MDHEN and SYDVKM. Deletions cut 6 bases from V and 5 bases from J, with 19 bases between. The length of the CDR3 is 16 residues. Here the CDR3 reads CASSADLGWRTGELFF. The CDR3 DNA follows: TGTGCCAGCAGCGCCGACTTAGGATGGAGGACCGGGGAGCTGTTTTTT.

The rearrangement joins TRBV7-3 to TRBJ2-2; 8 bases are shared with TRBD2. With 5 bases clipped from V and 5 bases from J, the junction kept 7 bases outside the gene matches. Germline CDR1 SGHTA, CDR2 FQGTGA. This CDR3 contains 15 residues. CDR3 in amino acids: CASSPRGGPTGELFF. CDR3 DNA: TGTGCCAGCAGCCCCCGGGGGGGCCCAACCGGGGAGCTGTTTTTT.